This T cell receptor (beta chain) was recovered during a study of blood T cell repertoires in COVID-19. Whole-study context: Samples came from the United States, Italy and Spain, spanning acute and convalescent COVID-19. Sources were T cells, B-cell-depleted T cells, or PBMCs; the material itself was cDNA or gDNA.

How the authors handled the data: How many nucleated cells were present was estimated from reference gene primer amplification. Repertoires were generated with immunoSEQ multiplex PCR, while TCRdb's copy carries only in-frame clones and drops some. That table gives V, J and clone size, and the DNA gave D and trimming. There are over 85,000 clones in the sample; around 90% occur only once, and approximately 2.3% lies in the top ten. The clonotype was recovered from a human donor with active COVID-19. The donor label of this sample is uncertain. The sample taken for sequencing was peripheral blood.

The CDR3 loop reads CASSLEQSYEQYF. DNA for the CDR3: TGCGCCAGCAGCTTGGAACAGTCCTACGAGCAGTACTTC. V is TRBV5-1 and J is TRBJ2-7; unclear D gene. Germline values: CDR1 SGHRS, CDR2 YFSETQ. The V and J ends lost 0 bases and 1 base respectively, with 5 bases between them. The CDR3 extends over 13 amino acids.